The 27 T cell receptor beta chains below were found in one sample sequenced in a study of cytomegalovirus exposure and HLA in healthy donors. Generated by immunoSEQ multiplex PCR, the TCRdb table keeps only in-frame clones and is missing some. The sample has around 91,000 clones, roughly 92% seen once; the top ten hold 1.1%. The sequencing sample was made of PBMCs. The receptors here all came from a woman in her twenties or thirties in good health and CMV-seropositive.

This chain connects TRBV4-3 to TRBJ2-3, with 9 bases lining up with TRBD1. Germline trimming cut 0 bases from V and 3 bases from J; bases unmatched to any gene: 7. The length of the CDR3 is 17 residues. The germline V gene encodes CDR1 LGHNA and CDR2 YSLEER. The CDR3 loop reads CASSQDIGTGQTDTQYF. Written as DNA, the CDR3 is TGCGCCAGCAGCCAAGATATAGGGACAGGGCAAACAGATACGCAGTATTTT.

The chain recombines TRBV29-1 with TRBJ1-1; a weak D match, TRBD1 (5 bases). The CDR3 contains 13 residues. Germline V CDR1 and CDR2: SQVTM, ANQGSEA. V lost 7 bases and J lost 3, with 15 bases in between. The CDR3 nucleotides are TGCAGCGCCGGTTCGGGGGGTCACACTGAAGCTTTCTTT. Protein: CSAGSGGHTEAFF.

The V and J genes are TRBV20-1 and TRBJ2-3; D may be TRBD1 (5 bases). CDR3 length: 11 residues. Trimming removed 2 bases at V and 5 bases at J, with 5 bases between. The germline CDR1 and CDR2 sequences are DFQATT and SNEGSKA (reference sequence). CDR3 loop: CSARQGDTQYF. DNA for the CDR3: TGCAGTGCTAGACAGGGAGATACGCAGTATTTT.

This clone showed up just once. Here the CDR3 reads CASSLGQSSGNTIYF. DNA for the CDR3: TGTGCCAGCAGCCTGGGACAAAGCTCTGGAAACACCATATATTTT. The rearrangement uses TRBV28 and TRBJ1-3, with D maybe TRBD1 (6 bases). The CDR3 length is 15 residues. V shed 6 bases and J shed 0 bases, with 12 bases lying between them. Germline V gene lookup returns CDR1 MDHEN and CDR2 SYDVKM.

The rearrangement joins TRBV11-3 to TRBJ2-1; no definite D call. This CDR3 region has 16 residues. V lost 4 bases, J lost 7 bases, and 20 bases lay in between. Per the germline V gene, CDR1 is SGHNT and CDR2 is YENEEA. DNA of the CDR3: TGTGCCAGCAGCTCCAATGAGGCCCCTCTTACAAATGAGCAGTTCTTC. This translates into CASSSNEAPLTNEQFF.

Here the CDR3 DNA reads TGTGCCAGCAGTCCATCCGGGACTAGCTTCTACGAGCAGTACTTC. This translates into CASSPSGTSFYEQYF. V usage is TRBV7-2 and J usage is TRBJ2-7, with 9 bases lining up with TRBD2. The germline gives CDR1 SGHTA, CDR2 FQGNSA. CDR3 length: 15 residues. J lost 3 bases, V lost 6 bases, and 9 bases had no gene match.

The chain joins TRBV5-1 to TRBJ2-1, with D possibly TRBD2 on 6 matching bases. In germline, CDR1 is SGHRS, CDR2 YFSETQ. This CDR3 is 13 amino acids long. Deletions cut 4 bases from V and 12 bases from J, with 17 bases between. The CDR3 sequence: CASSPTERARQFF. CDR3 sequence (DNA): TGCGCCAGCAGCCCGACTGAGCGGGCCAGGCAGTTCTTC.

The J gene is TRBJ1-1, the V gene TRBV11-2, with 7 positions matching TRBD1. Looked up from germline, CDR1 is SGHAT and CDR2 is FQNNGV. This CDR3 comprises 15 residues. V shed 4 bases and J 4 bases; nucleotides not matched to a gene: 9. CDR3 DNA: TGTGCCAGCAGCTCCCGGGACAGTGGGACCACTGAAGCTTTCTTT. It specifies CASSSRDSGTTEAFF.

V usage is TRBV10-1 and J usage is TRBJ1-2; TRBD1 might be the D (5 bases). V lost 3 bases and J lost 6, with 11 bases in between. The germline V gene has CDR1 WNHNN and CDR2 SYGVQD (reference sequence). CDR3 length: 13 amino acids. The CDR3 spells CASSENQGDGYTF. The CDR3 bases are TGCGCCAGCAGTGAAAACCAGGGCGATGGCTACACCTTC.

The chain is built from TRBV5-5 and TRBJ2-1; no definite D call. Deletions cut 4 bases from V and 8 bases from J, with 13 bases between. This CDR3 has 13 residues. Germline CDR1 reads SGHKS; CDR2 reads YYEKEE (reference sequence). The CDR3 loop reads CASSPFPEYEQFF. CDR3 nucleotides: TGTGCCAGCAGCCCTTTTCCGGAGTATGAGCAGTTCTTC.

The chain uses TRBV6-6 and TRBJ2-1; D is possibly TRBD2 (6 bases). Germline-derived CDR1 and CDR2 are MNHNY and SVGAGI (reference sequence). This CDR3 is 15 amino acids long. Trimming shortened V by 5 bases and J by 1 base, and 12 bases separated the two germline ends. CDR3 bases: TGTGCCAGCAGTAATCGGGAGATATCCTACAATGAGCAGTTCTTC. Its protein is CASSNREISYNEQFF.

V usage is TRBV13 and J usage is TRBJ2-5; 8 bases are shared with TRBD2. Germline V lookup: CDR1 PRHDT, CDR2 FYEKMQ (reference sequence). V dropped 2 bases and J dropped 4; count of bases not matched to a gene: 12. The CDR3 totals 17 residues. In DNA form, the CDR3 reads TGTGCCAGCAGCTTACGCCTAGCGGGCGCGGGGGGAGAGACCCAGTACTTC. It codes for CASSLRLAGAGGETQYF. The variable domain in full, with the rest retrieved from reference TRBV13 and TRBJ2-5, is AAGVIQSPRHLIKEKRETATLKCYPIPRHDTVYWYQQGPGQDPQFLISFYEKMQSDKGSIPDRFSAQQFSDYHSELNMSSLELGDSALYFCASSLRLAGAGGETQYFGPGTRLLVL.

The chain has TRBV6-1 and TRBJ1-1, with D possibly TRBD1 on 6 matching bases. The CDR3 totals 13 residues. The germline V and J ends were trimmed by 8 bases and 0 bases, with 10 bases remaining between them. Germline loops: CDR1 MNHNS, CDR2 SASEGT. CDR3 sequence (DNA): TGTGCCAGCGGGGAGGGGGTGAACACTGAAGCTTTCTTT. Amino acids: CASGEGVNTEAFF.

V is TRBV12-5 and J is TRBJ2-2, with TRBD2 matching over 7 bases. There are 17 residues in the CDR3. Germline lookup yields CDR1 LGHNT and CDR2 FRNRAP. V lost 1 base, J lost 1 base, and 6 bases stayed unmatched. The DNA of the CDR3 is TGTGCTAGTGGTTTGGATAAGGGGAGGGGGAACACCGGGGAGCTGTTTTTT. This sequence encodes CASGLDKGRGNTGELFF.

This clone appeared once. This rearrangement joins TRBV6-1 to TRBJ2-2; 8 bases line up with TRBD1. Trimming took 5 bases from V and 4 from J; bases not matched to a gene: 3. This CDR3 is built from 14 residues. CDR1 MNHNS and CDR2 SASEGT come from the germline V gene. DNA of the CDR3: TGTGCCAGCAGTACTACAGGGGGCACCGGGGAGCTGTTTTTT. Its translation: CASSTTGGTGELFF.

The genes are TRBV28 and TRBJ1-4; a possible D gene is TRBD1 (5 bases). V shed 11 bases and J shed 4 bases, with 14 bases lying between them. The CDR3 totals 13 residues. The V gene's germline CDR1 is MDHEN and CDR2 SYDVKM. This chain's CDR3 is CAHGGALNEKLFF. The CDR3, as DNA: TGTGCCCATGGCGGGGCCCTTAATGAAAAACTGTTTTTT.

Concerning this clone itself: Other DNA variants within this sample encode the same CDR3. The rearrangement joins TRBV27 to TRBJ2-7; possible D gene TRBD1, 5 bases. Between the trimmed V and J ends, which lost 2 bases and 2 bases, there was a span of 7 bases. Germline-derived CDR1 and CDR2 are MNHEY and SMNVEV (reference sequence). The CDR3 loop spans 13 amino acids. CDR3 nucleotide sequence: TGTGCCAGCAGTTTAGCAGGGCCCTACGAGCAGTACTTC. Amino acid sequence: CASSLAGPYEQYF.

V is TRBV18 and J is TRBJ1-2; D is uncertain. Germline V gene lookup returns CDR1 KGHSH and CDR2 LQKENI. V was trimmed by 3 bases and J by 5 bases, leaving 19 bases between them. This CDR3 is built from 16 residues. This CDR3 is CASSPEKVAERYGYTF. CDR3 in DNA: TGTGCCAGCTCACCGGAGAAGGTTGCAGAAAGATATGGCTACACCTTC.

The chain is built from TRBV11-2 and TRBJ2-2; 7 bases map to TRBD2. The CDR3 contains 17 residues. The trim removed 5 bases at V and 0 bases at J, leaving 9 bases unmatched. Germline CDR1 SGHAT, CDR2 FQNNGV. CDR3 sequence reads: CASSHLAGIANTGELFF. CDR3 DNA sequence: TGTGCCAGCAGCCACTTAGCGGGTATCGCGAACACCGGGGAGCTGTTTTTT.

The CDR3 coding sequence is TGTGCTACCGGTAACGGGGGGAGGGCCTACGAGCAGTACTTC. This gives the protein CATGNGGRAYEQYF. This chain uses TRBV28 with TRBJ2-7; TRBD2 matches 7 bases. CDR3 length: 14 residues. The germline V gene has CDR1 MDHEN and CDR2 SYDVKM.

The rearrangement uses TRBV19 and TRBJ2-5, with a tentative D call TRBD1 (6 bases). The CDR3 extends over 14 amino acids. Germline CDR1 reads LNHDA; CDR2 reads SQIVND (reference sequence). The CDR3 reads CATTDTGIQETQYF. In nucleotides, the CDR3 is TGTGCAACTACCGACACAGGGATCCAAGAGACCCAGTACTTC.

V and J are TRBV7-8 and TRBJ2-2; TRBD2 aligns across 15 bases. The V gene's germline CDR1 is SGHVS and CDR2 FQNEAQ. The CDR3 consists of 16 residues. V trimming: 7 bases; J trimming: 7 bases; junction bases outside the gene matches: 7. In nucleotides, the CDR3 is TGTGCCAGCACCACTAAGGGACTAGCGGGAGGCGGGGAGCTGTTTTTT. It codes for CASTTKGLAGGGELFF. Supplemented by reference TRBV7-8 and TRBJ2-2, the full variable domain reads GAGVSQSPRYKVAKRGQDVALRCDPISGHVSLFWYQQALGQGPEFLTYFQNEAQLDKSGLPSDRFFAERPEGSVSTLKIQRTQQEDSAVYLCASTTKGLAGGGELFFGEGSRLTVL.

The chain's CDR3 is CASLGLAAQETQYF. DNA of the CDR3: TGTGCCAGCTTAGGACTAGCGGCCCAAGAGACCCAGTACTTC. The gene calls are TRBV7-9 and TRBJ2-5; 10 positions agree with TRBD2. The CDR3 is made up of 14 amino acids. J lost 1 base, V lost 8 bases, and 4 bases had no gene match. From germline, CDR1 is SEHNR and CDR2 FQNEAQ (reference sequence).

This clone turned up a few times. The chain is built from TRBV6-1 and TRBJ2-2; 9 positions match TRBD1. V was pared by 6 bases and J by 4 bases, with 6 bases of the junction left unmatched. The germline V gene has CDR1 MNHNS and CDR2 SASEGT. The CDR3 runs to 15 residues. The DNA of the CDR3 is TGTGCCAGCAGAACAGGGGGCGCCGGCACCGGGGAGCTGTTTTTT. Protein sequence: CASRTGGAGTGELFF.

V gene TRBV9 combines with J gene TRBJ1-1, with D possibly TRBD1 on 5 matching bases. V was shortened by 4 bases and J by 1 base, with 14 bases between the two germline ends. The CDR3 contains 15 residues. Per the germline V gene, CDR1 is SGDLS and CDR2 is YYNGEE. CDR3 DNA: TGTGCCAGCAGCACAGGAGACAGACAGAACACTGAAGCTTTCTTT. Translating it yields CASSTGDRQNTEAFF.

The CDR3 loop is CASSLAGTGNEQFF. The CDR3 bases are TGCGCCAGCAGCTTGGCCGGGACAGGGAATGAGCAGTTCTTC. The chain is built from TRBV5-1 and TRBJ2-1, with 9 bases lining up with TRBD1. V lost 0 bases and J lost 7; bases outside the gene matches: 2. Germline lookup yields CDR1 SGHRS and CDR2 YFSETQ. This CDR3 has 14 residues.

This chain's CDR3 is CASSSGQGAGSNQPQHF. In DNA, the CDR3 is TGTGCCAGTAGTTCCGGACAGGGGGCGGGTAGCAATCAGCCCCAGCATTTT. V usage is TRBV19 and J usage is TRBJ1-5; 11 bases map to TRBD1. The CDR3 has 17 residues. Germline CDR1 is LNHDA and CDR2 is SQIVND (reference sequence). J lost 0 bases, V lost 5 bases, and 6 bases had no gene match.